This T cell receptor (beta chain) was recovered during a study of CD8 T cells in cerebrospinal fluid in Alzheimer's disease. Study background: Two single-cell methods, plate-based nested PCR and droplet-based sequencing, assessed CSF clonal expansion. Whole-study results and caveats: The largest CSF clone was proportionally bigger in mild cognitive impairment or Alzheimer's disease than controls. Healthy subjects less often had a clone of at least 3% than Alzheimer's patients.

CSF cells underwent 10X single-cell V(D)J and 5' gene-expression profiling. TCRdb re-analyzed the 10x single-cell sequencing reads; it lists each CDR3 protein once, without DNA. This sample's clone table lists fewer than 2,000 distinct CDR3 sequences. CDR3 length: 18 residues. This clonotype is called medium-sized (0.01 to 0.1%) based on its frequency. Its antigen remains unknown. This TCR was recovered from a human donor in good health. The specimen sequenced was cerebrospinal fluid. This sequence joins TRBV12-3 or TRBV12-4 and TRBJ1-1. CDR3 amino acids: CASSPSRAGIRPNTEAFF.